The present T cell receptor (beta chain) was sequenced within a study of identical twins. Broader study findings: Out-of-frame alpha sequences shared between twins exhibited an excess of low generation probability. While abundant cord blood beta clonotypes carried fewer insertions, memory repertoires showed no such pattern. Analyses of zero insertions could be partly confounded by invariant MAIT and iNKT cells. Conclusions relied on cross-sectional statistical analysis, not following the same donors.

Concerning this clonotype itself: Its antigen is as yet unknown. A clone one base away is much larger, so this may be a read error.

TCRdb processed the 5' RACE reads anew with MiXCR; each CDR3 protein has one entry. Among about 340,000 distinct CDR3 sequences listed, 9% were seen once. The junction had 8 bases not matched to a gene; V was cut back by 5 bases and J by 1 base. The CDR3 has 15 amino acids. This clonotype was sampled from a woman aged 45-65 years in good health. The chain links TRBV12-3 or TRBV12-4 to TRBJ2-7; 7 nucleotides line up with TRBD2. Sequenced input: naive T cells sorted from blood. CDR3 residues: CASSQLAWPSYEQYF. Here the CDR3 DNA reads TGTGCCAGCAGTCAACTAGCGTGGCCATCCTACGAGCAGTACTTC.